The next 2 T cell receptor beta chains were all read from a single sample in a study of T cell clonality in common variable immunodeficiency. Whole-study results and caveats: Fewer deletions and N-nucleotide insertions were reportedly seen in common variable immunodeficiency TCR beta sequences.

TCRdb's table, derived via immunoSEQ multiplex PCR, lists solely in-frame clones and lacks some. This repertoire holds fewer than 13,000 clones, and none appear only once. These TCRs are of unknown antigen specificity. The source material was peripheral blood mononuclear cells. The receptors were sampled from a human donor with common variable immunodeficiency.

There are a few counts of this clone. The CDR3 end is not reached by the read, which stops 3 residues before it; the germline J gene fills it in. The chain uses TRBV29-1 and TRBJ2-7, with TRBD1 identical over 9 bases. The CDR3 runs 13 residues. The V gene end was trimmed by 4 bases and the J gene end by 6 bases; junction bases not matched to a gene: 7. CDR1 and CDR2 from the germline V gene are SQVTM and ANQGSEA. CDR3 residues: CSVAGTGLFEQYF. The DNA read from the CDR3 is TGCAGCGTTGCTGGGACAGGGCTTTTCGAG.

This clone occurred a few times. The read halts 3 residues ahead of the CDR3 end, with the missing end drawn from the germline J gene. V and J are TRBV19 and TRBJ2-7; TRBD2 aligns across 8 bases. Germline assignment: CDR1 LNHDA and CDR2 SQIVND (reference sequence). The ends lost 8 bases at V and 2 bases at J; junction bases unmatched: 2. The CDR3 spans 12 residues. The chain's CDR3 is CASGSGAYEQYF. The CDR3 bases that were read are TGTGCCAGTGGTAGCGGGGCCTACGAG.